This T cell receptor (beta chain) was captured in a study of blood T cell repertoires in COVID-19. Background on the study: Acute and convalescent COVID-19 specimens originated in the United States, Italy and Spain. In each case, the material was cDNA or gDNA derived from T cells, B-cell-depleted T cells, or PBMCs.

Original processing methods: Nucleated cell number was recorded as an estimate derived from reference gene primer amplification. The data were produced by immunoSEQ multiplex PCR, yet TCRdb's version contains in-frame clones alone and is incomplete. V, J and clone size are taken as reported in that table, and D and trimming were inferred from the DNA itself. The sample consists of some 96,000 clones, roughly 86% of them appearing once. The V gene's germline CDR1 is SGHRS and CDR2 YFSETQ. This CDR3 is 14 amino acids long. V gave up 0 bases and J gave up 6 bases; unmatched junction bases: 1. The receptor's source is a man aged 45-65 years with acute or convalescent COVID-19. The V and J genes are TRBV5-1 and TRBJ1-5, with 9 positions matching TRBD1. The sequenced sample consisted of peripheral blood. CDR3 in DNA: TGCGCCAGCAGCTTGGGGGACAGGGCTCAGCCCCAGCATTTT. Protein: CASSLGDRAQPQHF.